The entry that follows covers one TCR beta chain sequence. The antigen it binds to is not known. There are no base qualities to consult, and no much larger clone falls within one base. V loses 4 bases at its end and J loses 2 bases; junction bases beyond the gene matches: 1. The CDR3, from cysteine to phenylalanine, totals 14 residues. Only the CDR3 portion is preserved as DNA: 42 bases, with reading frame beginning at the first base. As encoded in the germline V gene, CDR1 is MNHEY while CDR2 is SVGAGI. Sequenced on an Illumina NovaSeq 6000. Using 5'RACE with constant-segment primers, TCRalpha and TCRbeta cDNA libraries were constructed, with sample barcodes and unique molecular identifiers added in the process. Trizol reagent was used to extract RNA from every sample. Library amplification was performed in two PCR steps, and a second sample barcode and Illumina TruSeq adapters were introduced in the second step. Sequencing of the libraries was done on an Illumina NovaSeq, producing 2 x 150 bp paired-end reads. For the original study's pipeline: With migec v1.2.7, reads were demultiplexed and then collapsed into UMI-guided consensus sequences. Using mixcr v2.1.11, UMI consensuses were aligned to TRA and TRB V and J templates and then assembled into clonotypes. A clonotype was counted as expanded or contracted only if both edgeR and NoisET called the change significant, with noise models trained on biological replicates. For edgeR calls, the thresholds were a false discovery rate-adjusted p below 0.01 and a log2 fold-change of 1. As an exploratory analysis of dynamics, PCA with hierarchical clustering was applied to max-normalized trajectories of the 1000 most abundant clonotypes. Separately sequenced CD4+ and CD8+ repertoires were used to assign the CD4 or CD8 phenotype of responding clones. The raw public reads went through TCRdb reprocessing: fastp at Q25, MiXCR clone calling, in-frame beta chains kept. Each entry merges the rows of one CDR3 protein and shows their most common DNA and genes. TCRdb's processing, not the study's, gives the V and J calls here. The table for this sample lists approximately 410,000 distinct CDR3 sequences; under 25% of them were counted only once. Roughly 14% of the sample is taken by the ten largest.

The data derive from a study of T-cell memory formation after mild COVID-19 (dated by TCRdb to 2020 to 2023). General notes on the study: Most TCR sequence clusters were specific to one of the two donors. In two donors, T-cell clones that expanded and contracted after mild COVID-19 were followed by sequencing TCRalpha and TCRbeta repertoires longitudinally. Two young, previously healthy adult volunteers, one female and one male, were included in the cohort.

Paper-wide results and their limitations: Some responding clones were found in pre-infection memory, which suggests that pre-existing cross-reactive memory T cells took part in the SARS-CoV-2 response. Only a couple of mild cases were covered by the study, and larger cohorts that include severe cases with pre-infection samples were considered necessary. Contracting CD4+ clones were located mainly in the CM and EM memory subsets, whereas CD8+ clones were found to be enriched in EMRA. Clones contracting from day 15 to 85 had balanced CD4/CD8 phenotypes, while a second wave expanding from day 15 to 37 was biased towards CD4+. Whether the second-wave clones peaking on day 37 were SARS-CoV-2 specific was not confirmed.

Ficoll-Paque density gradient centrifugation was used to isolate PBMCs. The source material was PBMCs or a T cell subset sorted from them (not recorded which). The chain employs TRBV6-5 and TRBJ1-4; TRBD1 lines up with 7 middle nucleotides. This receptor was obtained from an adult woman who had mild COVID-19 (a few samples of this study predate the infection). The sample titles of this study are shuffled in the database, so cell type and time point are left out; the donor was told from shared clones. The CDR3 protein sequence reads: CASSWDSTNEKLFF. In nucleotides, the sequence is TGTGCCAGCAGTTGGGACAGCACTAATGAAAAACTGTTTTTT.